This T cell receptor (beta chain) was sequenced for a study of CD8 T cells in Susac syndrome. Study-wide points: The authors acknowledged that their TCR sequencing and HLA analysis involved a relatively small number of individuals.

Random hexamers were used to reverse transcribe the RNA input (about 0.5 to 1 ug). A multiplex approach, immunoSEQ multiplex PCR, amplified TCR beta CDR3 across 54 Vbeta and 13 Jbeta. TCRdb reprocessed the immunoSEQ multiplex PCR reads with MiXCR, giving one entry per CDR3 protein. Seen here are 150,000 to 250,000 distinct CDR3 sequences, about 95% observed once, and the top ten hold 0.085% to 0.095%. Each multiple sclerosis control was a treatment-naive patient with relapsing-remitting disease that was either stable or active. Turning to this clonotype: Its antigen is currently unknown.

Trimming left V 5 bases short and J 4 bases short, with 11 bases between. Germline CDR1 reads LGHDT; CDR2 reads YNNKEL (reference sequence). The CDR3 length is 13 residues. This receptor was obtained from a human donor with multiple sclerosis. The rearrangement uses TRBV3-1 and TRBJ1-1, with D possibly matching TRBD1 (6 bases). Sequenced sample: CD4+ T cells from PBMCs. The CDR3 sequence is CASSLGHITEAFF. The CDR3 bases are TGTGCCAGCAGCTTGGGACACATCACTGAAGCTTTCTTT.